A selection of T cell receptor beta chains follows, all from one sample in a study of blood T cell repertoires in COVID-19. Generated by immunoSEQ multiplex PCR, the TCRdb table keeps only in-frame clones and is missing some. The data hold a few hundred thousand clones, with about 91% observed a single time. Sequencing was performed on peripheral blood. Receptor source: a woman aged 40 to 50 who had recovered from COVID-19. Both conserved end residues are part of each CDR3. Each record gives: V gene, J gene, D gene, clone size, CDR3 protein, CDR3 DNA. A D gene is named only where the DNA matches it firmly. Not every row has a clone size; where given, it reads once, few, many or a size class.

V: TRBV9
J: TRBJ2-3
D: -
size: -
CDR3: CASSPNGISDTQYF
DNA: TGTGCCAGCAGCCCTAACGGTATCTCAGATACGCAGTATTTT

V: TRBV11-2
J: TRBJ1-4
D: -
size: -
CDR3: CASSPGAGGNEKLFF
DNA: TGTGCCAGCAGCCCAGGGGCGGGGGGAAATGAAAAACTGTTTTTT

V: TRBV11-2
J: TRBJ1-1
D: -
size: few
CDR3: CASSFGQYTEAFF
DNA: TGTGCCAGCAGCTTTGGACAGTACACTGAAGCTTTCTTT

V: TRBV5-3
J: TRBJ2-2
D: -
size: -
CDR3: CARSLTAESFGGELFF
DNA: TGTGCCAGAAGCTTGACGGCGGAGTCGTTTGGCGGGGAGCTGTTTTTT

V: TRBV12-3/TRBV12-4
J: TRBJ1-2
D: -
size: -
CDR3: CASSRNNFYGYTF
DNA: TGTGCCAGCAGCCGCAATAACTTCTATGGCTACACCTTC

V: TRBV6-2/TRBV6-3
J: TRBJ1-2
D: -
size: -
CDR3: CASSSTGTYGYTF
DNA: TGTGCCAGCAGTTCTACAGGGACCTATGGCTACACCTTC

V: TRBV7-2
J: TRBJ2-5
D: TRBD2
size: -
CDR3: CASSPQRGSQYF
DNA: TGTGCCAGCAGCCCTCAGCGGGGCTCCCAGTACTTC

V: TRBV6-2/TRBV6-3
J: TRBJ1-1
D: TRBD1
size: -
CDR3: CASSPGGQGRTEAFF
DNA: TGTGCCAGCAGCCCCGGGGGACAGGGGAGGACTGAAGCTTTCTTT

V: TRBV29-1
J: TRBJ2-1
D: -
size: -
CDR3: CSVEVGPRGRGSRWDYNEQFF
DNA: TGCAGCGTTGAAGTGGGACCCCGGGGCAGGGGCTCCAGGTGGGACTACAATGAGCAGTTCTTC

V: TRBV5-4
J: TRBJ1-4
D: TRBD1
size: -
CDR3: CASSLGQGLNEKLFF
DNA: TGTGCCAGCAGCTTGGGACAGGGGTTGAATGAAAAACTGTTTTTT

V: TRBV4-1
J: TRBJ2-7
D: -
size: many
CDR3: CASSQDGVGGEQYF
DNA: TGCGCCAGCAGCCAAGATGGAGTCGGGGGCGAGCAGTACTTC

V: TRBV5-4
J: TRBJ2-2
D: -
size: -
CDR3: CASTTTRNTGELFF
DNA: TGTGCCAGTACTACTACTAGAAACACCGGGGAGCTGTTTTTT

V: TRBV5-1
J: TRBJ1-6
D: TRBD1
size: -
CDR3: CASSSGTDNSPLHF
DNA: TGCGCCAGCAGCTCCGGGACAGATAATTCACCCCTCCACTTT

V: TRBV3-1/TRBV3-2
J: TRBJ2-1
D: TRBD2
size: -
CDR3: CASSQDRVVAGVEQFF
DNA: TGTGCCAGCAGCCAAGACCGGGTGGTAGCGGGAGTTGAGCAGTTCTTC

V: TRBV7-2
J: TRBJ1-2
D: -
size: -
CDR3: CASSLQIGQGRGYTF
DNA: TGTGCCAGCAGCCTGCAAATAGGCCAGGGGCGGGGCTACACCTTC

V: TRBV12-5
J: TRBJ1-2
D: -
size: -
CDR3: CASGLPFSTGYTF
DNA: TGTGCTAGTGGTTTGCCTTTTTCTACTGGCTACACCTTC

V: TRBV10-3
J: TRBJ1-4
D: TRBD1
size: -
CDR3: CAISDRGRGSDEKLFF
DNA: TGTGCCATCAGTGACAGGGGGCGAGGATCAGATGAAAAACTGTTTTTT

V: TRBV18
J: TRBJ1-1
D: -
size: -
CDR3: CASSPGGAHTEAFF
DNA: TGTGCCAGCTCACCGGGTGGGGCCCACACTGAAGCTTTCTTT

V: TRBV18
J: TRBJ2-5
D: TRBD1
size: -
CDR3: CASSRQGSQETQYF
DNA: TGTGCCAGCTCTCGACAGGGGAGCCAAGAGACCCAGTACTTC

V: TRBV7-2
J: TRBJ1-4
D: -
size: -
CDR3: CASSLNRVGEKLFF
DNA: TGTGCCAGCAGCTTAAACAGGGTCGGCGAAAAACTGTTTTTT

V: TRBV19
J: TRBJ2-3
D: -
size: -
CDR3: CASSIDIRQYF
DNA: TGTGCCAGTAGTATAGATATTAGGCAGTATTTT

V: TRBV9
J: TRBJ2-3
D: -
size: -
CDR3: CASSVEVTTSTDTQYF
DNA: TGTGCCAGCAGCGTGGAAGTCACGACTAGCACAGATACGCAGTATTTT

V: TRBV13
J: TRBJ1-1
D: -
size: -
CDR3: CASSLGGPRGTEAFF
DNA: TGTGCCAGCAGCTTGGGGGGGCCTAGGGGCACTGAAGCTTTCTTT

V: TRBV20-1
J: TRBJ1-2
D: -
size: -
CDR3: CSASPTTDQTF
DNA: TGCAGTGCTAGTCCGACAACCGATCAGACCTTC

V: TRBV7-2
J: TRBJ1-3
D: -
size: -
CDR3: CASSLAATALSGNTIYF
DNA: TGTGCCAGCAGCTTGGCAGCTACAGCTTTATCTGGAAACACCATATATTTT

V: TRBV5-1
J: TRBJ2-2
D: TRBD2
size: -
CDR3: CASSLDGGAGTGELFF
DNA: TGCGCCAGCAGCTTGGACGGGGGGGCCGGTACCGGGGAGCTGTTTTTT

V: TRBV2
J: TRBJ1-6
D: -
size: -
CDR3: CASRVTAPNSPLHF
DNA: TGTGCCAGCAGGGTGACAGCGCCTAATTCACCCCTCCACTTT

V: TRBV11-2
J: TRBJ2-7
D: TRBD1
size: -
CDR3: CASSLSGTGDEQYF
DNA: TGTGCCAGCAGCTTAAGTGGGACAGGAGACGAGCAGTACTTC